This T cell receptor (beta chain) was documented in a study of identifying expanded T cells in peripheral blood. General study findings and limits: Across healthy donors, higher total template counts meant significantly greater approximately two-week count variance.

The CDR3 is 16 amino acids. Germline CDR1 is LNHNV and CDR2 is YYDKDF (reference sequence). V shed 5 bases, J shed 2 bases, and the junction held 11 bases outside the gene matches. Produced via immunoSEQ multiplex PCR; TCRdb's table is partial and in-frame only. This table has under 90,000 clones, around 91% appearing once. About this clone: Antigen unknown.

The receptor's source is a person between 18 and 75 years old in good health. The V gene is TRBV15, the J gene TRBJ2-7; the match to TRBD2 covers 8 bases. The sequenced sample consisted of blood. The CDR3: CATSSLRGGDPYEQYF. The CDR3 DNA is TGTGCCACCAGCTCCTTACGGGGGGGGGATCCCTACGAGCAGTACTTC.